The next 22 T cell receptor beta chains were all read from a single sample in a study of beta chain features in type 1 diabetes. Study findings and constraints: For Type 1 diabetes patients, all four CD4+ subsets carried TCRB CDR3s that were moderately but significantly shorter.

Isolated RNA was reverse transcribed in full, so expressed TCRB transcripts were sequenced. The assay was immunoSEQ multiplex PCR, and TCRdb's table has in-frame clones only and misses some. The table includes 500,000 to 850,000 clones, around 15% detected once. No cognate antigen is known for these TCRs. What was sequenced was naive CD4+ T cells from blood. The receptors here all came from a man younger than 35 with type 1 diabetes.

This clone was seen only a few times. For the CDR3, the DNA is TGTGCCAGCAGTTTATCTCCCGATAACACCGGGGAGCTGTTTTTT. Amino acids: CASSLSPDNTGELFF. This sequence joins TRBV27 and TRBJ2-2; D is undetermined. Germline CDR1 and CDR2: MNHEY and SMNVEV (reference sequence). V lost 0 bases, J lost 2 bases, and 7 bases lay in between. This CDR3 has 15 residues.

V and J are TRBV6-6 and TRBJ1-4, with 8 bases that match TRBD1. Germline CDR1 reads MNHNY; CDR2 reads SVGAGI (reference sequence). CDR3 length: 14 amino acids. Trimming removed 6 bases from V and 8 bases from J; junction bases left unmatched: 8. The CDR3 nucleotides read TGTGCCAGCAGCAATACAGGGGGTGAGGAAAAACTGTTTTTT. Protein: CASSNTGGEEKLFF.

This clone has more than one count but fewer than ten. The genes are TRBV7-9 and TRBJ1-5; D gene ambiguous. The CDR3 covers 17 residues. Germline assignment: CDR1 SEHNR and CDR2 FQNEAQ (reference sequence). Trimming stripped 0 bases from V and 0 bases from J, with 12 bases between. CDR3 sequence (DNA): TGTGCCAGCAGCTTAGCAAGGTTGAAGGGTAGCAATCAGCCCCAGCATTTT. Its translation: CASSLARLKGSNQPQHF.

This chain links TRBV5-6 with TRBJ2-7, with 7 bases that match TRBD1. Germline CDR1 reads SGHDT; CDR2 reads YYEEEE. CDR3 size: 14 residues. V was clipped by 2 bases and J by 5 bases; unmatched bases: 7. CDR3: CASSLGTDVHEQYF. DNA for the CDR3: TGTGCCAGCAGCTTAGGGACAGACGTCCACGAGCAGTACTTC.

This clone appeared a few times. This chain joins TRBV7-2 and TRBJ2-3, with a weak D call TRBD1 (5 bases). The germline gives CDR1 SGHTA, CDR2 FQGNSA. This CDR3 has 16 residues. The V end lost 4 bases, the J end lost 1 base, and 15 bases lay between the germline ends. CDR3 loop: CASSSGSTTGTDTQYF. The CDR3, as DNA: TGTGCCAGCAGCTCCGGAAGTACGACAGGCACAGATACGCAGTATTTT.

The V gene is TRBV7-2, the J gene TRBJ2-6; TRBD2 is a possible D gene (5 bases). Trimming took off 5 bases at V and 2 bases at J, with 13 bases between the two ends. Germline CDR1 and CDR2: SGHTA and FQGNSA. The CDR3 is 16 amino acids. The CDR3 DNA reads as TGTGCCAGCAGCCTTACCCCGGGGACTGGGGCCAACGTCCTGACTTTC. Protein: CASSLTPGTGANVLTF. Supplemented by reference TRBV7-2 and TRBJ2-6, the full variable domain reads GAGVSQSPSNKVTEKGKDVELRCDPISGHTALYWYRQSLGQGLEFLIYFQGNSAPDKSGLPSDRFSAERTGGSVSTLTIQRTQQEDSAVYLCASSLTPGTGANVLTFGAGSRLTVL.

The V and J genes are TRBV28 and TRBJ2-2; D may be TRBD1 (6 bases). Germline values: CDR1 MDHEN, CDR2 SYDVKM. Deletions cut 6 bases from V and 1 base from J, with 9 bases between. The length of the CDR3 is 14 residues. The CDR3, as DNA: TGTGCCAGCAGGCCGGGACAGAACACCGGGGAGCTGTTTTTT. Protein: CASRPGQNTGELFF.

This clone was recorded a few times. J is TRBJ2-3 and V is TRBV29-1; 7 nucleotides align to TRBD1. Germline V gives CDR1 SQVTM, CDR2 ANQGSEA. CDR3 size: 12 residues. V shed 7 bases, J shed 5 bases, and the junction held 6 bases outside the gene matches. The CDR3 DNA sequence: TGCAGCGGAGGGGGCGTACTAGATACGCAGTATTTT. This translates into CSGGGVLDTQYF.

This chain joins TRBV7-2 and TRBJ2-7, with 10 bases matching TRBD2. Germline V gene data show CDR1 as SGHTA and CDR2 as FQGNSA. After removal of 5 bases from V and 3 bases from J, the junction contained 4 bases not matched to a gene. This CDR3 spans 14 amino acids. The CDR3 region is CASSNRLAGYEQYF. CDR3 DNA: TGTGCCAGCAGCAACCGACTAGCGGGCTACGAGCAGTACTTC.

Details on this clone: The sample has other DNA sequences that encode this CDR3 too. V usage is TRBV30 and J usage is TRBJ2-1, with D tentatively TRBD2 (5 bases). V dropped 0 bases and J dropped 1 base, with 7 bases sitting between them. The germline V gene has CDR1 GTSNPN and CDR2 SVGIG (reference sequence). The CDR3 is 14 amino acids. In DNA, the CDR3 is TGTGCCTGGAGTGTAAGCGGTTCCTACAATGAGCAGTTCTTC. The encoded protein is CAWSVSGSYNEQFF.

The chain couples TRBV7-9 to TRBJ2-1; TRBD2 might be the D (5 bases). CDR1 is SEHNR and CDR2 is FQNEAQ in the germline V gene (reference sequence). There are 13 residues in the CDR3. Deletions cut 6 bases from V and 9 bases from J, with 15 bases between. In DNA form, the CDR3 reads TGTGCCAGCAGTTTTGGACTGGGCGTTGAGCAGTTCTTC. Translated: CASSFGLGVEQFF.

This clone was seen a handful of times. The chain is built from TRBV5-1 and TRBJ2-5; TRBD1 matches at 7 bases. This CDR3 has 15 amino acids. The V gene's germline CDR1 is SGHRS and CDR2 YFSETQ. Losses at the gene ends were 3 bases for V and 1 base for J; bases not matched to a gene: 6. The CDR3 region is CASSSRQGPQETQYF. DNA for the CDR3: TGCGCCAGCAGCTCCCGACAGGGACCCCAAGAGACCCAGTACTTC.

V usage is TRBV5-1 and J usage is TRBJ2-7, with D hard to call. V was trimmed by 6 bases and J by 3 bases, leaving 1 base between them. Germline V gene lookup returns CDR1 SGHRS and CDR2 YFSETQ. CDR3 length: 9 residues. This CDR3 is CASIYEQYF. Here the CDR3 DNA reads TGCGCCAGCATCTACGAGCAGTACTTC.

To note about this clone: This sample also contains other DNA sequences that code for the same CDR3. This sequence joins TRBV30 and TRBJ1-1; 7 bases align to TRBD1. V shed 3 bases and J 1 base; nucleotides not matched to a gene: 2. Germline values: CDR1 GTSNPN, CDR2 SVGIG (reference sequence). The CDR3 is 13 residues long. The CDR3 here is CAWSRDRNTEAFF. DNA for the CDR3: TGTGCCTGGAGCCGGGACAGGAACACTGAAGCTTTCTTT.

This clone has just a few counts. The rearrangement links TRBV28 to TRBJ1-1; D is ambiguous. The V and J ends lost 6 bases and 0 bases respectively, with 5 bases between them. CDR3 length: 12 amino acids. CDR1 and CDR2 from the germline V gene are MDHEN and SYDVKM. CDR3 in DNA: TGTGCCAGCAGCATCATGAACACTGAAGCTTTCTTT. Its translation: CASSIMNTEAFF.

This sequence joins TRBV7-2 and TRBJ2-2, with TRBD2 identical over 7 bases. The CDR3 sequence is 16 residues long. The junction had 5 bases not matched to a gene; V was cut back by 1 base and J by 3 bases. Germline values: CDR1 SGHTA, CDR2 FQGNSA. This CDR3 is CASSLGGGRDTGELFF. In DNA, the CDR3 is TGTGCCAGCAGCTTAGGCGGCGGGAGAGACACCGGGGAGCTGTTTTTT. Combining the CDR3 with reference TRBV7-2 and TRBJ2-2 gives the whole variable domain GAGVSQSPSNKVTEKGKDVELRCDPISGHTALYWYRQSLGQGLEFLIYFQGNSAPDKSGLPSDRFSAERTGGSVSTLTIQRTQQEDSAVYLCASSLGGGRDTGELFFGEGSRLTVL.

This clone occurred a few times. The J gene is TRBJ2-1, the V gene TRBV30; tentatively, D is TRBD2 (6 bases). Germline CDR1 GTSNPN, CDR2 SVGIG (reference sequence). The CDR3 is 13 residues long. V was cut by 3 bases and J by 8 bases, with 14 bases left in between. The CDR3 is CAWRGGGFYEQFF. The CDR3 DNA reads TGTGCCTGGAGGGGCGGAGGGTTCTATGAGCAGTTCTTC.

The chain employs TRBV5-4 and TRBJ2-3; 7 bases are a match to TRBD2. This CDR3 contains 16 residues. V trimming: 2 bases; J trimming: 2 bases; junction bases outside the gene matches: 8. Germline-derived CDR1 and CDR2 are SGHNT and YYREEE (reference sequence). The CDR3 loop is CASSFFLAGVTDTQYF. The CDR3, as DNA: TGTGCCAGCAGCTTTTTCCTTGCGGGAGTCACAGATACGCAGTATTTT.

In regard to this clone: Other DNA sequences in the sample encode the same CDR3. The chain has TRBV30 and TRBJ2-5; D is unresolved. CDR3 length: 12 residues. Trimming removed 2 bases at V and 5 bases at J, with 9 bases between. Per germline, CDR1 GTSNPN and CDR2 SVGIG (reference sequence). CDR3 sequence (DNA): TGTGCCTGGAGTCTCGTGGGCGAGACCCAGTACTTC. Translating it yields CAWSLVGETQYF.

V is TRBV4-2 and J is TRBJ2-1, with D maybe TRBD2 (5 bases). There are 14 residues in the CDR3. CDR1 is LGHNA, CDR2 YNFKEQ, per germline. V lost 4 bases, J lost 7 bases, and 14 bases lay in between. CDR3 region: CASSPQSTSNEQFF. The DNA for the CDR3 is TGTGCCAGCAGCCCCCAAAGCACTAGTAATGAGCAGTTCTTC.

In its sample, this clone was seen a few times. The gene calls are TRBV7-9 and TRBJ1-1; no clear D gene. This CDR3 region has 13 residues. V lost 1 base and J 6 bases, leaving 9 bases between the germline ends. Germline CDR1 is SEHNR and CDR2 is FQNEAQ (reference sequence). The CDR3 DNA reads as TGTGCCAGCAGCTTAGGGGGTTGGGCTGAAGCTTTCTTT. It encodes CASSLGGWAEAFF. Based on the CDR3 plus reference TRBV7-9 and TRBJ1-1, the full variable domain is DTGVSQNPRHKITKRGQNVTFRCDPISEHNRLYWYRQTLGQGPEFLTYFQNEAQLEKSRLLSDRFSAERPKGSFSTLEIQRTEQGDSAMYLCASSLGGWAEAFFGQGTRLTVV.

This clone was observed a few times. V is TRBV6-6 and J is TRBJ1-4; 10 nucleotides align to TRBD1. CDR1 is MNHNY, CDR2 SVGAGI, per germline (reference sequence). With 6 bases clipped from V and 8 bases from J, the junction kept 6 bases outside the gene matches. This CDR3 spans 14 amino acids. The CDR3 reads CASSSGTGDEKLFF. The DNA for the CDR3 is TGTGCCAGCAGCTCCGGGACAGGGGACGAAAAACTGTTTTTT.